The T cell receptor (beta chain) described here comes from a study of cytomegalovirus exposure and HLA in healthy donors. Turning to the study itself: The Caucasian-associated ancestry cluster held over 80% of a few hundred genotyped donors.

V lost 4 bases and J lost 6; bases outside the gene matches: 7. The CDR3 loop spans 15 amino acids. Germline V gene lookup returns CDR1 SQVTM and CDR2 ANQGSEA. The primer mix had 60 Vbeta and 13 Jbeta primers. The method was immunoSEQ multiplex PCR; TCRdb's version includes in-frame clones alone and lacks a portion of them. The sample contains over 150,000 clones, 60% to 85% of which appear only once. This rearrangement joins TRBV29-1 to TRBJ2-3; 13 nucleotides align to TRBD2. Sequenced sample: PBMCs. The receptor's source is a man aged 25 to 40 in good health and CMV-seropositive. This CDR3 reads CSVGGTSGVVDTQYF. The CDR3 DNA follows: TGCAGCGTTGGGGGGACTAGCGGGGTTGTCGATACGCAGTATTTT.